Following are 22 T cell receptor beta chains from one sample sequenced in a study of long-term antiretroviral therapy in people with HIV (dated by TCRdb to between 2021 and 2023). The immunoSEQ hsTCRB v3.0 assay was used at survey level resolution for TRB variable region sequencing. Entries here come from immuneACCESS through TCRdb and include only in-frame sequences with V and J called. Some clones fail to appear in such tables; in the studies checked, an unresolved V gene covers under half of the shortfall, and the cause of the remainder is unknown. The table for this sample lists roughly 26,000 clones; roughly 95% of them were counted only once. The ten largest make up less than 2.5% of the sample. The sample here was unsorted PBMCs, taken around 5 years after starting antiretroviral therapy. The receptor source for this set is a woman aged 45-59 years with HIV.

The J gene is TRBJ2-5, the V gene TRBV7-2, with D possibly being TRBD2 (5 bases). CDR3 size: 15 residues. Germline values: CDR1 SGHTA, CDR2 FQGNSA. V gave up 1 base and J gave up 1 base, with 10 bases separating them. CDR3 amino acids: CASSLDGRAQETQYF. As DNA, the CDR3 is TGTGCCAGCAGCTTAGATGGGCGGGCCCAAGAGACCCAGTACTTC.

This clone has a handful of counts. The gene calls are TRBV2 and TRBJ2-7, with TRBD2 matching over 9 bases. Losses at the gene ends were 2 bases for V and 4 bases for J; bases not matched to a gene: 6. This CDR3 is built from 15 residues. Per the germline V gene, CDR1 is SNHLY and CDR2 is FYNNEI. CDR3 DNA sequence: TGTGCCAGCAGTGAATCCGTAGCGGGAGAGTACGAGCAGTACTTC. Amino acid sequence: CASSESVAGEYEQYF.

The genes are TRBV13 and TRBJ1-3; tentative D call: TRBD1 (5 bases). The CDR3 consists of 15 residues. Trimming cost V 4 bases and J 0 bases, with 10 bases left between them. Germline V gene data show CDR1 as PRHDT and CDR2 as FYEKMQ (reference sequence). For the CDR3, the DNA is TGTGCCAGCAGCTCCAGGACACTCTCTGGAAACACCATATATTTT. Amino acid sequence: CASSSRTLSGNTIYF. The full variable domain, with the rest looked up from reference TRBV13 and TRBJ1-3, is AAGVIQSPRHLIKEKRETATLKCYPIPRHDTVYWYQQGPGQDPQFLISFYEKMQSDKGSIPDRFSAQQFSDYHSELNMSSLELGDSALYFCASSSRTLSGNTIYFGEGSWLTVV.

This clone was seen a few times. In DNA, the CDR3 is TGTGCCAGCAGTTTAGATGGCCGGGGATTCGGAGAGACCCAGTACTTC. It yields the protein CASSLDGRGFGETQYF. The chain carries TRBV27 and TRBJ2-5; tentatively, D is TRBD2 (5 bases). The germline V gene encodes CDR1 MNHEY and CDR2 SMNVEV (reference sequence). CDR3 length equals 16 residues. Deletions cut 2 bases from V and 4 bases from J, with 17 bases between.

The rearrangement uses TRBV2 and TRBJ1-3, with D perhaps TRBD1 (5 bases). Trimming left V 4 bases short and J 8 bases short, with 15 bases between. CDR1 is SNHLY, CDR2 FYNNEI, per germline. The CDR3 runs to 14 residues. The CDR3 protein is CASSVDTGSDTIYF. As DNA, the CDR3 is TGTGCCAGCAGTGTGGACACCGGCTCGGACACCATATATTTT. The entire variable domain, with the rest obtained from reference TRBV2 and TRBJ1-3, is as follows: EPEVTQTPSHQVTQMGQEVILRCVPISNHLYFYWYRQILGQKVEFLVSFYNNEISEKSEIFDDQFSVERPDGSNFTLKIRSTKLEDSAMYFCASSVDTGSDTIYFGEGSWLTVV.

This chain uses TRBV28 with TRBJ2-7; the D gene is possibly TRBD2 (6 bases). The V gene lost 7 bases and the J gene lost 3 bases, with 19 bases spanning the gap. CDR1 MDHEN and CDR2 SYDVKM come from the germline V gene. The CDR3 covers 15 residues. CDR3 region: CASKPGRGLSYEQYF. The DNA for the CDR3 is TGTGCCAGCAAACCGGGACGCGGACTAAGCTACGAGCAGTACTTC. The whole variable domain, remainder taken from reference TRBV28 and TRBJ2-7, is DVKVTQSSRYLVKRTGEKVFLECVQDMDHENMFWYRQDPGLGLRLIYFSYDVKMKEKGDIPEGYSVSREKKERFSLILESASTNQTSMYLCASKPGRGLSYEQYFGPGTRLTVT.

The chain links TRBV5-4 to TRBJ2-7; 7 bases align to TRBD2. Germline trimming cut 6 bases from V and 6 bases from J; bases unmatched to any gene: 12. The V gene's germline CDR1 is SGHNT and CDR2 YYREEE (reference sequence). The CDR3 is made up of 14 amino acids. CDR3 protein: CASTTGGLGSEQYF. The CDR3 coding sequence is TGTGCCAGCACCACCGGTGGACTAGGCTCCGAGCAGTACTTC. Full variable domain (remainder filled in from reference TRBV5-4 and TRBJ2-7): ETGVTQSPTHLIKTRGQQVTLRCSSQSGHNTVSWYQQALGQGPQFIFQYYREEENGRGNFPPRFSGLQFPNYSSELNVNALELDDSALYLCASTTGGLGSEQYFGPGTRLTVT.

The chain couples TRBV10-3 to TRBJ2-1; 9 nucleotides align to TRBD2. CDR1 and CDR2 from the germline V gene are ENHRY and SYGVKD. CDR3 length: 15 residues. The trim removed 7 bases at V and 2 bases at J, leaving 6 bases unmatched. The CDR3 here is CAINGASGAYNEQFF. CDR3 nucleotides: TGTGCCATCAACGGGGCTAGCGGGGCCTACAATGAGCAGTTCTTC.

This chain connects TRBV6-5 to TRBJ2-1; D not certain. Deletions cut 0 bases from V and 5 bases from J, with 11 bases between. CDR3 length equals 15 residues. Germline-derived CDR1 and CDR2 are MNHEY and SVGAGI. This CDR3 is CASSYSRGRNNEQFF. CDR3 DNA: TGTGCCAGCAGTTACTCTCGTGGCAGGAACAATGAGCAGTTCTTC.

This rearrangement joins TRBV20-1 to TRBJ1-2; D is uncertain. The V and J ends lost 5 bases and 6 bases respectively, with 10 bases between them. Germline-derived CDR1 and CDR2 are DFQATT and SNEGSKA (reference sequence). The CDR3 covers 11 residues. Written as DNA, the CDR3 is TGCAGTGCTCGGCATCCAAATGGCTACACCTTC. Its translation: CSARHPNGYTF.

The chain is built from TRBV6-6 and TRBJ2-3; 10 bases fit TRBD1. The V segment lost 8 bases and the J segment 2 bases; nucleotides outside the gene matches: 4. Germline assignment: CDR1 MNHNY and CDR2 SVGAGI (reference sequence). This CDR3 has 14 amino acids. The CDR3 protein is CASSGTGDTDTQYF. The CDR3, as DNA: TGTGCCAGCTCCGGGACAGGGGACACAGATACGCAGTATTTT.

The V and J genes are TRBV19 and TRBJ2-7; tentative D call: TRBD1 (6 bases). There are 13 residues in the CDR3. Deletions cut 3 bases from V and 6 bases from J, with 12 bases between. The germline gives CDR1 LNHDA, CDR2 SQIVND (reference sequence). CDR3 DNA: TGTGCCAGTAGTATGGGGGCGAGGGCCGAGCAGTACTTC. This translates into CASSMGARAEQYF.

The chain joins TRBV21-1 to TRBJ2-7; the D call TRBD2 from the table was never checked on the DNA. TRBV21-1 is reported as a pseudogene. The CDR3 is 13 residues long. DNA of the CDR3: TGTGCCAGCAGCGGACTAGCGGGAGAGGAGCAGTACTTC. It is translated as CASSGLAGEEQYF.

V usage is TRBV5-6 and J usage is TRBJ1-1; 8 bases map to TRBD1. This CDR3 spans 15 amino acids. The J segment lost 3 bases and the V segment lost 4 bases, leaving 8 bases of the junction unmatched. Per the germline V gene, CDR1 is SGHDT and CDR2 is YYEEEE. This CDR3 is CASSLTGVQHTEAFF. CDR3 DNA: TGTGCCAGCAGCCTGACAGGGGTTCAGCACACTGAAGCTTTCTTT.

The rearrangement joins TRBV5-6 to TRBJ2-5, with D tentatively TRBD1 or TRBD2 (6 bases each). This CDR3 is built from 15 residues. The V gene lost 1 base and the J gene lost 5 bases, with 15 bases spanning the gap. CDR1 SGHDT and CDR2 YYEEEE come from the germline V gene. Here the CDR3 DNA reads TGTGCCAGCAGCTTGTTTGGGGGGCTAGGGGAGACCCAGTACTTC. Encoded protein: CASSLFGGLGETQYF.

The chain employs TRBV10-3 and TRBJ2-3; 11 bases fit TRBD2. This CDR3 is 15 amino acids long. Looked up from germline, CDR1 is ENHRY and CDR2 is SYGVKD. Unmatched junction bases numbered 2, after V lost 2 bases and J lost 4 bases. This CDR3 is CAISEGLAGPDTQYF. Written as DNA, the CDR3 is TGTGCCATCAGTGAGGGACTAGCGGGTCCAGATACGCAGTATTTT.

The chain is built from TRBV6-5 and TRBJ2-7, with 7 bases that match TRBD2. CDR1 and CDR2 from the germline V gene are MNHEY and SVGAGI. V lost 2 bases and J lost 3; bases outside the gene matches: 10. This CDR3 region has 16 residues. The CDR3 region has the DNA TGTGCCAGCAGTTACGGTTCGGCTAGCGGTAACTACGAGCAGTACTTC. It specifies CASSYGSASGNYEQYF.

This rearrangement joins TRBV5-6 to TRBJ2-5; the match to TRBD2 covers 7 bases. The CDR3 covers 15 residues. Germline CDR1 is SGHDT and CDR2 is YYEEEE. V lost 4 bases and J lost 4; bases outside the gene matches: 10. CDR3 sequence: CASSQSGDYRETQYF. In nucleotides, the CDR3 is TGTGCCAGCAGCCAAAGTGGGGACTATAGAGAGACCCAGTACTTC.

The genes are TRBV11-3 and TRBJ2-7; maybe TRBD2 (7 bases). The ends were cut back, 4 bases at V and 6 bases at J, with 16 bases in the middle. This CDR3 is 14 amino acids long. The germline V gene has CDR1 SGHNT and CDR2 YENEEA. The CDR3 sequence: CASSSGAGEGEQYF. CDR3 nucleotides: TGTGCCAGCAGCTCCGGCGCAGGGGAGGGCGAGCAGTACTTC.

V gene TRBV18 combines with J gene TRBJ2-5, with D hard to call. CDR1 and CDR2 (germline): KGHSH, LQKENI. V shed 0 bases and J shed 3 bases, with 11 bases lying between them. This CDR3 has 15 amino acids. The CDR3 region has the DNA TGTGCCAGCTCACCACCGAACGGTGGGGAAGAGACCCAGTACTTC. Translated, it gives CASSPPNGGEETQYF.

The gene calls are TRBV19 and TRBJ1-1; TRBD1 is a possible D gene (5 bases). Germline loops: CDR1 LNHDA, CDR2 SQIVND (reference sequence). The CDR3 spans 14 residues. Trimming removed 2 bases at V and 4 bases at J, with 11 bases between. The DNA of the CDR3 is TGTGCCAGTAGTATACAGGGATTGAGCACTGAAGCTTTCTTT. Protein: CASSIQGLSTEAFF. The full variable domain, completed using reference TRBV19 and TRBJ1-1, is DGGITQSPKYLFRKEGQNVTLSCEQNLNHDAMYWYRQDPGQGLRLIYYSQIVNDFQKGDIAEGYSVSREKKESFPLTVTSAQKNPTAFYLCASSIQGLSTEAFFGQGTRLTVV.

CDR3 region: CASGTAYEQYF. DNA for the CDR3: TGTGCCAGTGGGACCGCATACGAGCAGTACTTC. The rearrangement joins TRBV19 to TRBJ2-7; D assignment may be TRBD1 or TRBD2 (5 bases each). Germline CDR1 is LNHDA and CDR2 is SQIVND (reference sequence). This CDR3 comprises 11 residues. Deletions cut 8 bases from V and 4 bases from J, with 9 bases between. Drawing the rest from reference TRBV19 and TRBJ2-7, the complete variable domain is DGGITQSPKYLFRKEGQNVTLSCEQNLNHDAMYWYRQDPGQGLRLIYYSQIVNDFQKGDIAEGYSVSREKKESFPLTVTSAQKNPTAFYLCASGTAYEQYFGPGTRLTVT.